This T cell receptor beta chain was identified in a study of T cells in Graves' hyperthyroidism and ophthalmopathy. Study-wide findings and caveats: In the blood, most expanded thyroid clonotypes above 0.001 appeared as well. The model foresaw ophthalmopathy a median roughly 6.5 months prior to onset.

Patients affected by ophthalmopathy presented a Clinical Activity Score of at least 3, a NOSPECS grade of at least 4, and disease duration below 3 months. Together with thyroid ultrasound, orbital computed tomography, serum thyroxine and TRAb, clinical symptoms were used for diagnoses. Comments on this clonotype: No antigen is known for it. This could be a read error, since a much larger clone is one nucleotide away.

What was amplified from RNA transcripts were TCR beta CDR3 regions. Primed by the HTBI set, a first-round RT-PCR was run on the TCR CDR3. TCRdb independently ran MiXCR on the multiplex PCR reads; one entry per CDR3 protein. In the table there are over 450,000 distinct CDR3 sequences, approximately 17% of which are singletons. V shed 4 bases and J shed 2 bases, with 17 bases lying between them. Germline-derived CDR1 and CDR2 are SGHRS and YFSETQ. The CDR3 has 16 residues. The V gene is TRBV5-1, the J gene TRBJ2-3; TRBD1 might be the D (6 bases). Source material: blood. The source is a woman younger than 35 with Graves' ophthalmopathy. The CDR3 sequence is CASSRNTGRVTDTQYF. CDR3 DNA: TGCGCCAGCAGCCGAAATACAGGGCGCGTCACAGATACGCAGTATTTT.